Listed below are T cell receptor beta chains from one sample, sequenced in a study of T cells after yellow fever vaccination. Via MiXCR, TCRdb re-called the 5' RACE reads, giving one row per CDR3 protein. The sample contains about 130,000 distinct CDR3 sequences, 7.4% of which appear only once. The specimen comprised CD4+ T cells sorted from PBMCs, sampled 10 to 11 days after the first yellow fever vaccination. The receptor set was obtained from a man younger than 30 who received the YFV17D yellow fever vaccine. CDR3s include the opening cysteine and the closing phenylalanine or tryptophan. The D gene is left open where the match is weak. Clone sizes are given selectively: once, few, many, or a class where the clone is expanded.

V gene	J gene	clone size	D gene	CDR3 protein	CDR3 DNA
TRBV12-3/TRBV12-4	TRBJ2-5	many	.	CASSEVETQYF	TGTGCCAGCAGTGAGGTGGAGACCCAGTACTTC
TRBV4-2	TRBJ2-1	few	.	CASSQALIALSYNEQFF	TGTGCCAGCAGCCAAGCCCTCATAGCCCTGTCCTACAATGAGCAGTTCTTC
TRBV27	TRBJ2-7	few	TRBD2	CASRWTSGAYEQYF	TGTGCCAGCCGTTGGACTAGCGGAGCCTACGAGCAGTACTTC
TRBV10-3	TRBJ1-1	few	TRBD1	CATRDRGLDTEAFF	TGTGCCACCCGGGACAGGGGGTTGGACACTGAAGCTTTCTTT
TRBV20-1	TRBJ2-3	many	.	CSAKAGQAGTQYF	TGCAGTGCTAAGGCGGGGCAGGCAGGTACGCAGTATTTT
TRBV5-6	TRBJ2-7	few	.	CDSRGAATYEQYF	TGTGACAGCAGGGGGGCGGCGACCTACGAGCAGTACTTC
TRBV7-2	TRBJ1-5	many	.	CASSLVGGEGNQPQHF	TGTGCCAGCAGCTTAGTGGGGGGGGAAGGAAATCAGCCCCAGCATTTT
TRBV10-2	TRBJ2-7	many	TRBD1	CASSAPGQGAREQYF	TGCGCCAGCAGCGCACCGGGACAGGGGGCGCGGGAGCAGTACTTC
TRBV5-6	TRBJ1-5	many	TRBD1	CASSLARGGEFANQPQHF	TGTGCCAGCAGCTTGGCTCGAGGGGGCGAATTCGCCAATCAGCCCCAGCATTTT
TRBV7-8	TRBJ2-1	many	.	CASSWSPENEQFF	TGTGCCAGCAGCTGGTCACCAGAAAATGAGCAGTTCTTC
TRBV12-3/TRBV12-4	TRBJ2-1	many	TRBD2	CASSFISGVRNEQFF	TGTGCCAGCAGTTTTATCAGCGGGGTGAGAAATGAGCAGTTCTTC
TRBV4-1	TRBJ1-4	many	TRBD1	CASSQGGTGVATNEKLFF	TGCGCCAGCAGCCAAGGCGGGACAGGGGTTGCAACTAATGAAAAACTGTTTTTT
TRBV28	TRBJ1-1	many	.	CASSPPGGRSTEAFF	TGTGCCAGCAGTCCACCCGGCGGGAGGAGCACTGAAGCTTTCTTT
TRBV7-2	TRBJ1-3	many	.	CASSQGLNSGNTIYF	TGTGCCAGCAGCCAGGGGCTAAACTCTGGAAACACCATATATTTT
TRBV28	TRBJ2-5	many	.	CASSSGQKETQYF	TGCGCCAGCAGCTCCGGACAGAAAGAGACCCAGTACTTC
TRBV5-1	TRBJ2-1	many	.	CASSRPGYNEQFF	TGCGCCAGCAGCCGTCCGGGCTACAATGAGCAGTTCTTC
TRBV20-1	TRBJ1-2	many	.	CSARAATSLYGYTF	TGCAGTGCTAGAGCCGCGACCTCCCTCTATGGCTACACCTTC
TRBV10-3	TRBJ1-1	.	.	CAISGVFMNTEAFF	TGTGCCATCAGCGGGGTCTTCATGAACACTGAAGCTTTCTTT
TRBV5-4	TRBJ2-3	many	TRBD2	CASSPGTSGGTITDTQYF	TGTGCCAGCAGTCCCGGGACTAGCGGGGGCACGATAACAGATACGCAGTATTTT
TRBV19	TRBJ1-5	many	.	CASSIVWGNQPQHF	TGTGCCAGTAGTATTGTGTGGGGCAATCAGCCCCAGCATTTT
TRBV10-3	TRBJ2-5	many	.	CAISDPTGGLAQYF	TGTGCCATCAGTGACCCGACAGGCGGGCTGGCCCAGTACTTC
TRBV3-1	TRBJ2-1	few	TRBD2	CASSSPSGGTYNEQFF	TGTGCCAGCAGCTCACCAAGCGGGGGTACCTACAATGAGCAGTTCTTC
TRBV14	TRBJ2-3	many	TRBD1	CASSSGQAQVTQYF	TGTGCCAGCAGCTCGGGACAGGCTCAGGTTACGCAGTATTTT
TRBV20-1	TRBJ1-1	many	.	CSASTGGAFF	TGCAGTGCTAGTACAGGCGGAGCTTTCTTT
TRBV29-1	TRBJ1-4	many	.	CSVVVGADEKLFF	TGCAGCGTTGTTGTGGGCGCGGATGAAAAACTGTTTTTT
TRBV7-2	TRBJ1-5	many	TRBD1	CASSIRQGGQPQHF	TGTGCCAGCAGCATAAGACAGGGAGGTCAGCCCCAGCATTTT
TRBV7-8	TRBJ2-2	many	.	CASSLAPQGPGELFF	TGTGCCAGCAGCTTAGCGCCACAGGGCCCCGGGGAGCTGTTTTTT
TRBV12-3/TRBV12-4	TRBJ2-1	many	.	CASSWGTYNEQFF	TGTGCCAGCAGTTGGGGGACCTACAATGAGCAGTTCTTC
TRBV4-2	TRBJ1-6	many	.	CASSQAEQAGDSPLHF	TGTGCCAGCAGCCAAGCTGAACAGGCGGGGGATTCACCCCTCCACTTT
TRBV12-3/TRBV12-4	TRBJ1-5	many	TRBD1	CASSFGGTVDQPQHF	TGTGCCAGCAGTTTTGGGGGGACAGTAGATCAGCCCCAGCATTTT
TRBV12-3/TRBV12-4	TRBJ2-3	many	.	CASNKGTDTQYF	TGTGCCAGCAATAAGGGCACAGATACGCAGTATTTT
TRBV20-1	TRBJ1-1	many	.	CSARDHWGDHEAFF	TGCAGTGCTAGAGATCACTGGGGGGATCACGAAGCTTTCTTT
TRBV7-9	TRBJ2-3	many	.	CASSPTGFRDTQYF	TGTGCCAGCAGCCCGACGGGTTTTAGAGATACGCAGTATTTT
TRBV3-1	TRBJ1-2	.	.	CASCQEVSRTVNGYTF	TGTGCCAGCTGCCAGGAAGTTTCGAGGACAGTCAATGGCTACACCTTC
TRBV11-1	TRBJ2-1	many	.	CASSLGSFLRGPYNEQFF	TGTGCCAGCAGCTTAGGGTCCTTTTTGCGGGGGCCCTACAATGAGCAGTTCTTC
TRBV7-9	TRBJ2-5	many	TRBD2	CASSWASGQETQYF	TGTGCCAGCAGCTGGGCTAGCGGCCAAGAGACCCAGTACTTC
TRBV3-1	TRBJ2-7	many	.	CASSQTTASYEQYF	TGTGCCAGCAGCCAAACGACGGCCTCCTACGAGCAGTACTTC
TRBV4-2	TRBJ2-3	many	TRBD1	CASSQAEGGQGTDTQYF	TGTGCCAGCAGCCAAGCTGAGGGAGGACAGGGGACAGATACGCAGTATTTT
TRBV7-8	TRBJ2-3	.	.	CASSLEPYTDTQYF	TGTGCCAGCAGCTTAGAACCCTACACAGATACGCAGTATTTT
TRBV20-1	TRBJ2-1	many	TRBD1	CSARRDRYNEQFF	TGCAGTGCTCGCCGGGACAGATACAATGAGCAGTTCTTC
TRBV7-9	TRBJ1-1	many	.	CASSLRGGRSSEAFF	TGTGCCAGCAGTCTAAGGGGGGGAAGGAGCTCTGAAGCTTTCTTT
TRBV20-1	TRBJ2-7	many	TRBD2	CSARLWLAGGHEQYF	TGCAGTGCTAGATTGTGGTTAGCGGGGGGGCACGAGCAGTACTTC
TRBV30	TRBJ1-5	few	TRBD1	CAWNTGGNQPQHF	TGTGCCTGGAACACAGGGGGCAATCAGCCCCAGCATTTT
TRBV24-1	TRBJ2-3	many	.	CATSAAGTQYF	TGTGCCACCAGTGCGGCGGGTACGCAGTATTTT